This T cell receptor beta chain was documented in a study of cytomegalovirus exposure and HLA in healthy donors. CDR3 length: 15 residues. The ends were cut back, 2 bases at V and 3 bases at J, with 10 bases in the middle. Germline V CDR1 and CDR2: MNHNS, SASEGT. PCR used 60 Vbeta primers and 13 Jbeta primers. The table came from immunoSEQ multiplex PCR; TCRdb's copy has only in-frame clones and leaves some out. Of approximately 70,000 clones in the sample, roughly 75% were seen once. Sequenced: PBMCs. The chain links TRBV6-1 to TRBJ1-4; D is ambiguous. This sequence originates from a man between 60 and 75 years old in good health and CMV-seropositive. The CDR3 sequence: CASSEWGGANEKLFF. For the CDR3, the DNA is TGTGCCAGCAGTGAATGGGGAGGAGCTAATGAAAAACTGTTTTTT.